The rows below give T cell receptor beta chains drawn from one sample of a study of T cells in Graves' hyperthyroidism and ophthalmopathy. From the multiplex PCR reads, TCRdb called clonotypes with MiXCR, one entry per CDR3 protein. The table shows a few hundred thousand distinct CDR3 sequences, with approximately 14% occurring only once. Sequenced: blood. The receptors stem from a middle-aged woman with Graves' hyperthyroidism that later progressed to Graves' ophthalmopathy. The CDR3 runs from the conserved cysteine through the conserved F or W. D genes are given only for firm matches. Some rows have no size entry. The others give once, few or many, or a class for an expanded clone.

V gene	D gene	J gene	clone size	CDR3 protein	CDR3 DNA
TRBV7-3	.	TRBJ2-3	many	CASSLRGLGTDTQYF	TGTGCCAGCAGCTTACGGGGATTGGGCACAGATACGCAGTATTTT
TRBV3-1	.	TRBJ1-3	.	CASSHAGQSVTGGNTIYF	TGTGCCAGCAGCCATGCTGGACAGTCCGTGACGGGTGGAAACACCATATATTTT
TRBV28	TRBD2	TRBJ2-5	many	CASSQILLAFAETQYF	TGTGCCAGCAGTCAAATTTTACTAGCGTTTGCAGAGACCCAGTACTTC
TRBV6-1	TRBD2	TRBJ2-1	many	CASSPFAGGHDNEQFF	TGTGCCAGCAGCCCCTTTGCGGGAGGGCATGACAATGAGCAGTTCTTC
TRBV30	.	TRBJ1-1	many	CAWARTLNTEAFF	TGTGCCTGGGCCCGGACGCTGAACACTGAAGCTTTCTTT
TRBV11-3	TRBD2	TRBJ2-2	.	CASSHRGEYTGELFF	TGTGCCAGCAGCCATCGGGGGGAATATACCGGGGAGCTCTTTTTT
TRBV28	TRBD2	TRBJ2-4	many	CASSQLRGLAGVLAKNIQYF	TGTGCCAGCAGCCAACTGAGGGGACTAGCGGGGGTACTAGCCAAAAACATTCAGTACTTC
TRBV20-1	TRBD2	TRBJ2-7	many	CSAERPPSGYEQYF	TGCAGTGCCGAGAGACCGCCTAGCGGGTACGAGCAGTACTTC
TRBV6-1	.	TRBJ2-7	many	CASSPKMTYEQYF	TGTGCCAGCAGCCCCAAAATGACCTACGAGCAGTACTTC
TRBV6-1	TRBD2	TRBJ2-5	many	CATTAGGFQETQYF	TGTGCCACAACGGCGGGAGGCTTCCAAGAGACCCAGTACTTC
TRBV12-3/TRBV12-4	.	TRBJ2-7	many	CASSLLAWYEQYF	TGTGCCAGCAGTTTGCTGGCTTGGTACGAGCAGTACTTC